The 14 T cell receptor beta chains listed next were all sequenced from one sample in a study of T cell responses to AZD1222 COVID-19 vaccine. Measured with immunoSEQ multiplex PCR; TCRdb has only the in-frame clones, and not every one. The table lists about 170,000 clones, around 91% of them singletons, with 6% to 8% in the top ten. This specimen was peripheral blood, taken on day 0 of AZD1222 vaccination. These receptors were taken from an adult in good health.

The chain has TRBV10-3 and TRBJ2-5; D ambiguous. This CDR3 has 11 amino acids. V lost 8 bases and J lost 3, with 7 bases in between. Germline V gene data show CDR1 as ENHRY and CDR2 as SYGVKD. CDR3 in amino acids: CAIGREETQYF. The CDR3 DNA reads TGTGCCATCGGACGGGAAGAGACCCAGTACTTC.

This clone has just one count. The chain employs TRBV7-2 and TRBJ2-1; D possibly uses TRBD1 or TRBD2 (5 bases each). The CDR3 consists of 19 residues. Germline V gene sequence: CDR1 SGHTA, CDR2 FQGNSA. Trimming removed 0 bases at V and 6 bases at J, with 24 bases between. This chain's CDR3 is CASSLAMGWGRRSPNEQFF. Here the CDR3 DNA reads TGTGCCAGCAGCTTAGCGATGGGTTGGGGACGGAGGTCTCCCAATGAGCAGTTCTTC.

V usage is TRBV5-8 and J usage is TRBJ2-7; D is possibly TRBD1 or TRBD2 (6 bases each). The CDR3 is made up of 15 amino acids. Germline V gives CDR1 SGHTS, CDR2 YDEGEE. V was trimmed by 0 bases and J by 3 bases, leaving 13 bases between them. The CDR3 region has the DNA TGTGCCAGCAGCTTGGTCGGGGGCGTTAACTACGAGCAGTACGTC. As protein: CASSLVGGVNYEQYV.

The chain joins TRBV28 to TRBJ2-7; D is unresolved. With 2 bases removed from V and 5 bases from J, the gap between germline ends came to 7 bases. Germline CDR1 reads MDHEN; CDR2 reads SYDVKM. The CDR3 has 12 residues. CDR3 nucleotides: TGTGCCAGCAGTTTAAATAAGGACGAGCAGTACTTC. Amino acid sequence: CASSLNKDEQYF.

V is TRBV19 and J is TRBJ1-2; weak D call: TRBD1 (6 bases). Germline assignment: CDR1 LNHDA and CDR2 SQIVND (reference sequence). V shed 8 bases and J shed 3 bases, with 19 bases lying between them. This CDR3 region has 15 residues. Written as DNA, the CDR3 is TGTGCCAGTCATAGAGGGGGGTACTTGGACTATGGCTACACCTTC. Translated: CASHRGGYLDYGYTF.

The chain employs TRBV19 and TRBJ1-1; D ambiguous. Trimming shortened V by 3 bases and J by 1 base, and 9 bases separated the two germline ends. There are 14 residues in the CDR3. CDR1 is LNHDA, CDR2 SQIVND, per germline (reference sequence). In nucleotides, the CDR3 is TGTGCCAGTAGTATGCCCCTCTGGAACACTGAAGCTTTCTTT. It encodes CASSMPLWNTEAFF.

The chain employs TRBV20-1 and TRBJ2-2; 7 bases are a match to TRBD1. There are 15 residues in the CDR3. Germline trimming cut 3 bases from V and 3 bases from J; bases unmatched to any gene: 7. CDR1 DFQATT and CDR2 SNEGSKA come from the germline V gene (reference sequence). CDR3 DNA sequence: TGCAGTGCTAGTAGGCAGGGGGTTTACACCGGGGAGCTGTTTTTT. It encodes CSASRQGVYTGELFF.

The chain recombines TRBV28 with TRBJ1-2, with 7 bases identical to TRBD1. Germline V gene data show CDR1 as MDHEN and CDR2 as SYDVKM. CDR3 length: 15 amino acids. V lost 6 bases and J lost 2; bases outside the gene matches: 9. Written as DNA, the CDR3 is TGTGCCAGCAGGCCTACCGGGACAGTCAACTATGGCTACACCTTC. Its protein is CASRPTGTVNYGYTF.

The gene calls are TRBV7-9 and TRBJ2-7; D is perhaps TRBD1 or TRBD2 (6 bases each). CDR1 is SEHNR and CDR2 is FQNEAQ in the germline V gene (reference sequence). Between the trimmed V and J ends, which lost 3 bases and 2 bases, there was a span of 14 bases. The CDR3 extends over 15 amino acids. This CDR3 is CASSFLGGDPYEQYF. The DNA of the CDR3 is TGTGCCAGCAGCTTCCTCGGGGGCGACCCCTACGAGCAGTACTTC.

The chain combines TRBV9 with TRBJ1-5; no clear D gene. The CDR3 covers 16 residues. V was pared by 0 bases and J by 9 bases, with 19 bases between. Germline CDR1 reads SGDLS; CDR2 reads YYNGEE. The CDR3 region is CASSVGPDDRQGPQHF. The CDR3, as DNA: TGTGCCAGCAGCGTAGGGCCGGACGACCGCCAAGGGCCCCAGCATTTT.

This clone was recorded once. This chain connects TRBV7-2 to TRBJ2-1; 10 bases match TRBD1. Germline assignment: CDR1 SGHTA and CDR2 FQGNSA. The CDR3 totals 15 residues. With V trimmed by 3 bases and J by 12 bases, 11 bases remained unmatched. The CDR3 DNA sequence: TGTGCCAGCAGCTTGGGACAGGGGCCCCCGCTAGGGCAGTTCTTC. It translates to CASSLGQGPPLGQFF.

V gene TRBV4-3 combines with J gene TRBJ2-1; the D gene is possibly TRBD1 (6 bases). Germline assignment: CDR1 LGHNA and CDR2 YSLEER. Trimming pared 0 bases from V and 5 bases from J, leaving 20 bases between. The CDR3 spans 18 residues. DNA of the CDR3: TGCGCCAGCAGCCAAGAGTTAATGGGGGCCGAGGGTAACAATGAGCAGTTCTTC. It specifies CASSQELMGAEGNNEQFF.

V is TRBV6-1 and J is TRBJ1-5, with D tentatively TRBD1 (5 bases). The CDR3 has 12 residues. V was cut by 2 bases and J by 11 bases, with 10 bases left in between. Germline V gives CDR1 MNHNS, CDR2 SASEGT. Here the CDR3 reads CASSEKWGSQHF. CDR3 sequence (DNA): TGTGCCAGCAGTGAAAAATGGGGGTCCCAGCATTTT.

V is TRBV3-1 (or the pseudogene TRBV3-2) and J is TRBJ2-5, with TRBD2 matching 10 bases. CDR1 and CDR2 from the germline V gene are LGHDT and YNNKEL (reference sequence). Germline trimming cut 2 bases from V and 1 base from J; bases unmatched to any gene: 1. The CDR3 runs to 15 residues. CDR3 protein: CASSQTSGVQETQYF. The CDR3 DNA is TGTGCCAGCAGCCAAACTAGCGGGGTCCAAGAGACCCAGTACTTC.